The clone carrying this T cell receptor beta chain was detected a few times. For TCRbeta, the library was prepared with unique molecular identifiers. Via MiXCR, TCRdb re-called the PCR reads, giving one row per CDR3 protein. The sample contains 450,000 to 500,000 distinct CDR3 sequences, roughly an eighth of which appear only once. This sample is drawn from a study of T-cell reconstitution after alpha-beta-depleted transplantation in children. The CDR3 totals 13 residues. The germline V gene encodes CDR1 DFQATT and CDR2 SNEGSKA (reference sequence). The V and J ends lost 1 base and 0 bases respectively, with 7 bases between them.

The V gene is TRBV20-1, the J gene TRBJ2-7, with D maybe TRBD1 (5 bases). Sequences were derived from PBMCs from the stem cell graft donor, sampled from the stem cell graft. The TCR was taken from a human donor who donated a stem cell graft to a child with combined immunodeficiency. The CDR3 region is CSARGRDSYEQYF. CDR3 in DNA: TGCAGTGCTAGAGGCAGGGACTCCTACGAGCAGTACTTC.